One sample yielded the 18 T cell receptor beta chains listed below, sequenced in a study of immune evolution from preneoplasia to lung adenocarcinoma. Sequenced by immunoSEQ multiplex PCR; TCRdb stores in-frame clones only, minus some. The data show tens of thousands of clones, 70% to 85% seen once. Sequencing was carried out using FFPE invasive lung adenocarcinoma tissue. The receptors come from a person in their sixties or seventies with lung adenocarcinoma.

This clone was counted a single time. J is TRBJ2-6 and V is TRBV7-9; D is unclear. This CDR3 is 14 amino acids long. The germline CDR1 and CDR2 sequences are SEHNR and FQNEAQ (reference sequence). V was shortened by 4 bases and J by 0 bases, with 4 bases between the two germline ends. The CDR3 coding sequence is TGTGCCAGCAGCTCAGACTCTGGGGCCAACGTCCTGACTTTC. It codes for CASSSDSGANVLTF.

The chain employs TRBV11-2 and TRBJ2-5, with 10 positions matching TRBD2. Trimming removed 7 bases from V and 0 bases from J; junction bases left unmatched: 2. Germline V CDR1 and CDR2: SGHAT, FQNNGV. The CDR3 has 14 amino acids. Here the CDR3 DNA reads TGTGCCAGCACGCTAGCGGGAGACCAAGAGACCCAGTACTTC. This codes for CASTLAGDQETQYF. Filled out from reference TRBV11-2 and TRBJ2-5, the complete variable domain reads EAGVAQSPRYKIIEKRQSVAFWCNPISGHATLYWYQQILGQGPKLLIQFQNNGVVDDSQLPKDRFSAERLKGVDSTLKIQPAKLEDSAVYLCASTLAGDQETQYFGPGTRLLVL.

The sample holds a few counts of this clone. The gene calls are TRBV27 and TRBJ2-1, with 14 bases fitting TRBD2. The CDR3 consists of 23 residues. Unmatched junction bases numbered 28, after V lost 3 bases and J lost 9 bases. The germline CDR1 and CDR2 sequences are MNHEY and SMNVEV (reference sequence). In DNA, the CDR3 is TGTGCCAGCAGTTTGAGAGGGGGTCTAAGTGGGGGACTAGCGGGAGCCGATCTAGGTGAGCAGTTCTTC. Translated: CASSLRGGLSGGLAGADLGEQFF.

The genes are TRBV7-9 and TRBJ2-2; 9 bases are shared with TRBD1. Germline V lookup: CDR1 SEHNR, CDR2 FQNEAQ (reference sequence). With 3 bases clipped from V and 8 bases from J, the junction kept 10 bases outside the gene matches. The CDR3 totals 16 residues. The CDR3 here is CASSLGPQGAAGELFF. CDR3 bases: TGTGCCAGCAGCTTGGGACCACAGGGGGCTGCTGGGGAGCTGTTTTTT.

The J gene is TRBJ2-7, the V gene TRBV21-1; TRBD2 is the table's D call and was not checked against the DNA. TRBV21-1 is a documented pseudogene. The CDR3 covers 18 residues. In DNA, the CDR3 is TGTGCCAGCAGCAAACCGAGTACTAGCGGGAGGGTCTTCTACGAGCAGTACTTC. Its translation: CASSKPSTSGRVFYEQYF.

The V gene is TRBV4-1, the J gene TRBJ2-3; D is ambiguous. The CDR3 contains 15 residues. With 1 base removed from V and 5 bases from J, the gap between germline ends came to 13 bases. Germline lookup yields CDR1 MGHRA and CDR2 YSYEKL. The CDR3 loop reads CASSQAGQTLDTQYF. The CDR3 nucleotides read TGCGCCAGCAGCCAAGCCGGCCAAACGCTAGATACGCAGTATTTT.

This clone was observed once. The genes are TRBV5-4 and TRBJ2-5, with D possibly matching TRBD2 (5 bases). The V end was cut by 2 bases, the J end by 3 bases, with 8 bases between. The CDR3 is made up of 13 amino acids. Germline assignment: CDR1 SGHNT and CDR2 YYREEE (reference sequence). For the CDR3, the DNA is TGTGCCAGCAGCTTCCCCGGGAAAGAGACCCAGTACTTC. It encodes CASSFPGKETQYF. Variable domain in full (rest from reference TRBV5-4 and TRBJ2-5): ETGVTQSPTHLIKTRGQQVTLRCSSQSGHNTVSWYQQALGQGPQFIFQYYREEENGRGNFPPRFSGLQFPNYSSELNVNALELDDSALYLCASSFPGKETQYFGPGTRLLVL.

The chain uses TRBV5-1 and TRBJ1-5; no clear D. The germline CDR1 and CDR2 sequences are SGHRS and YFSETQ. The CDR3 has 18 amino acids. V was cut by 4 bases and J by 4 bases, with 24 bases left in between. This chain's CDR3 is CASSPRPTQGGSNQPQHF. CDR3 bases: TGCGCCAGCAGCCCCCGGCCGACCCAAGGAGGATCTAATCAGCCCCAGCATTTT. The whole variable domain, remainder taken from reference TRBV5-1 and TRBJ1-5, is KAGVTQTPRYLIKTRGQQVTLSCSPISGHRSVSWYQQTPGQGLQFLFEYFSETQRNKGNFPGRFSGRQFSNSRSEMNVSTLELGDSALYLCASSPRPTQGGSNQPQHFGDGTRLSIL.

This chain joins TRBV7-8 and TRBJ1-3, with D unclear. The ends were cut back, 3 bases at V and 4 bases at J, with 10 bases in the middle. Germline V gene sequence: CDR1 SGHVS, CDR2 FQNEAQ. The CDR3 consists of 14 residues. CDR3 bases: TGTGCCAGCAGCTTTTCGGTCAGCGGAAACACCATATATTTT. Translated: CASSFSVSGNTIYF.

The V and J genes are TRBV6-6 and TRBJ2-3; D is ambiguous. The V gene's germline CDR1 is MNHNY and CDR2 SVGAGI (reference sequence). Trimming took 2 bases from V and 3 from J, leaving 6 bases between them. The CDR3 runs to 13 residues. The CDR3 nucleotides are TGTGCCAGCAGTTACGCCGATACAGATACGCAGTATTTT. It is translated as CASSYADTDTQYF.

The chain has TRBV7-9 and TRBJ2-7; the match to TRBD2 covers 8 bases. CDR1 SEHNR and CDR2 FQNEAQ come from the germline V gene (reference sequence). V gave up 5 bases and J gave up 6 bases; unmatched junction bases: 3. This CDR3 region has 12 residues. The CDR3 spells CASSPGTSEQYF. CDR3 bases: TGTGCCAGCAGCCCCGGGACTAGCGAGCAGTACTTC.

The chain links TRBV11-2 to TRBJ1-5; D gene ambiguous. Germline V lookup: CDR1 SGHAT, CDR2 FQNNGV. This CDR3 has 13 amino acids. V dropped 2 bases and J dropped 2 bases, with 4 bases sitting between them. The CDR3 region is CASSLFGNQPQHF. The DNA of the CDR3 is TGTGCCAGCAGCTTATTTGGCAATCAGCCCCAGCATTTT.

J is TRBJ2-2 and V is TRBV11-3; D is unresolved. V was pared by 2 bases and J by 5 bases, with 0 bases between. CDR1 and CDR2 (germline): SGHNT, YENEEA. The CDR3 is made up of 11 amino acids. The CDR3 DNA follows: TGTGCCAGCAGCTTAACCGGGGAGCTGTTTTTT. Its translation: CASSLTGELFF.

The sample holds a few counts of this clone. The chain uses TRBV6-4 and TRBJ2-1, with D possibly TRBD1 on 5 matching bases. V was pared by 4 bases and J by 3 bases, with 7 bases between. CDR1 is MRHNA, CDR2 SNTAGT, per germline. This CDR3 is 13 amino acids long. The CDR3: CASSVGDYNEQFF. In nucleotides, the CDR3 is TGTGCCAGCAGTGTAGGGGACTACAATGAGCAGTTCTTC.

This clone has just a few counts. This chain uses TRBV18 with TRBJ1-1; perhaps TRBD1 as D (6 bases). Per germline, CDR1 KGHSH and CDR2 LQKENI. The CDR3 runs to 14 residues. V gave up 2 bases and J gave up 1 base, with 8 bases separating them. The CDR3 reads CASSPTGKNTEAFF. The CDR3 nucleotides are TGTGCCAGCTCACCAACAGGGAAGAACACTGAAGCTTTCTTT.

The J gene is TRBJ2-1, the V gene TRBV11-2; unclear D gene. The CDR3 spans 10 residues. CDR1 SGHAT and CDR2 FQNNGV come from the germline V gene. The germline V and J ends were trimmed by 3 bases and 9 bases, with 3 bases remaining between them. CDR3 DNA sequence: TGTGCCAGCAGCTTGGCTGAGCAGTTCTTC. It codes for CASSLAEQFF.

The J gene is TRBJ2-3, the V gene TRBV7-2, with 11 bases aligning to TRBD2. The CDR3 runs 16 residues. The germline gives CDR1 SGHTA, CDR2 FQGNSA. The J segment lost 6 bases and the V segment lost 5 bases, leaving 10 bases of the junction unmatched. The CDR3 reads CASSPGLAAGGDTQYF. The CDR3 DNA follows: TGTGCCAGCAGCCCGGGACTAGCGGCCGGAGGGGATACGCAGTATTTT.

The rearrangement uses TRBV5-4 and TRBJ1-1; D is undetermined. CDR1 and CDR2 from the germline V gene are SGHNT and YYREEE (reference sequence). The V end lost 4 bases, the J end lost 1 base, and 11 bases lay between the germline ends. The length of the CDR3 is 14 residues. The chain's CDR3 is CASSLYPRNTEAFF. The CDR3 coding sequence is TGTGCCAGCAGCCTCTACCCCAGGAACACTGAAGCTTTCTTT.